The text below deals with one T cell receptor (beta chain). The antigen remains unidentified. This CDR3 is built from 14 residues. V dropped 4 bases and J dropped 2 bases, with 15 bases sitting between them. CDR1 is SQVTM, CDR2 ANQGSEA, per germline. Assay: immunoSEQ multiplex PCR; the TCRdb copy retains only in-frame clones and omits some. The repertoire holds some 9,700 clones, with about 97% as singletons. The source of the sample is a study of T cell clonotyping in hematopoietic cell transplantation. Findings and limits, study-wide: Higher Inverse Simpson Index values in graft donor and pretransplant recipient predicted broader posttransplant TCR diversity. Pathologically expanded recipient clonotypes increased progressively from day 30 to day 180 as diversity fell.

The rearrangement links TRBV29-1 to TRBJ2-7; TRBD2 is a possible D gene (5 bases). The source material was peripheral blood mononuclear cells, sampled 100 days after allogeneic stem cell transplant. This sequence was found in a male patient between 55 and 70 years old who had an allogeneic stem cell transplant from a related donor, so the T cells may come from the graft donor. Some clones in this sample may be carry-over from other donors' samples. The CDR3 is CSVVGLAATYEQYF. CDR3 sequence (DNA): TGCAGCGTTGTAGGTCTAGCAGCGACCTACGAGCAGTACTTC.